This TCR beta chain was obtained from a study of Graves' ophthalmopathy and Graves' hyperthyroidism (dated by TCRdb to 2017 to 2018). Study-level background: A patient counted as having stable hyperthyroidism if there was no progression to ophthalmopathy within 18 months of follow-up. The study used TCR beta repertoire signatures to distinguish Graves' ophthalmopathy from Graves' hyperthyroidism and to predict progression to ophthalmopathy. In total, approximately 140 blood samples were TCR-sequenced: 43 ophthalmopathy, roughly 80 hyperthyroidism and roughly 17 hyperthyroidism-to-ophthalmopathy patients. A discovery set of about a hundred patients (approximately 42 ophthalmopathy, 57 stable hyperthyroidism) was enrolled to explore V-J signatures distinguishing ophthalmopathy from hyperthyroidism. For independent validation, a separate cohort was made up of 18 hyperthyroidism patients plus 17 patients who later progressed from hyperthyroidism to ophthalmopathy. In six hyperthyroidism patients, T-cell repertoires of thyroid tissue and blood were compared. After sampling, hyperthyroidism patients received methimazole starting at 30 mg daily, and ophthalmopathy patients received high-dose intravenous methylprednisolone.

CDR1 SEHNR and CDR2 FQNEAQ are derived from the germline V gene (reference sequence). Trimming at the junction amounts to 4 bases on V and 6 bases on J, and the germline ends lie 9 bases apart. The CDR3 has 13 amino acids, counting the end cysteine and phenylalanine. The read is trimmed to its CDR3 DNA, 39 bases read in frame from base 1. Study-wide conclusions, independent of this receptor: No statistical method was used to predetermine the sample size, and group allocation was not hidden from the investigators. In validation, the model predicted ophthalmopathy progression with 55% to 71% sensitivity and roughly 78% specificity; some twelve predicted patients were CT-confirmed with GO in a median of roughly 6.8 months. The 13-signature model separated ophthalmopathy from stable hyperthyroidism with roughly 89% sensitivity and 81.08% specificity in cross-validation, and 80%/75% in the test set. Among expanded thyroid clonotypes with frequency above 0.001, most also showed up in blood, which suggests that blood repertoires may reflect the thyroid immune response.

A word on this clonotype: There is no known antigen for this receptor. Base qualities are missing; no much larger clone stands one base away.

Hyperthyroidism patients were newly diagnosed, were aged 18 to 65 years, and had a disease duration under 2 months. Patients with other autoimmune diseases, uncontrolled infections, pregnancy or lactation were excluded from the study. Clinical symptoms, serum thyroxine, TRAb, thyroid ultrasound and orbital computed tomography were used for diagnosis. Total RNA was extracted with Trizol reagent and quality-checked on an Agilent 2100 Bioanalyzer. TCR beta CDR3 regions were amplified from RNA transcripts for repertoire sequencing. A first-round RT-PCR used HTBI primers with the Qiagen OneStep RT-PCR kit, followed by a second-round multiplex PCR, size selection and purification. The libraries underwent paired-end sequencing with 100 bp reads on an Illumina HiSeq2000. Per the original workflow: SOAPnuke was used to process the reads, throwing out any read that had adapters, had uncalled bases, had a mean Phred below 15, or lacked an exact constant-primer or identifier match. High-quality paired reads were merged with COPE v1.2.5. Each unique nucleotide sequence was defined as a clonotype, and clonotypes were aligned to IMGT TRB V, D and J references with MiTCR v1.1. Only V-J combinations with frequency above 0.0001 were analysed, covering approximately 99% of repertoires. For each V-J combination, a TCR clonal expansion and chaos score was defined as F50 clonal expansion divided by the chaos observed in the TCRdist matrix. Welch's t-statistics and random forest were used to narrow the features down to about a dozen V-J combinations, which were then fed into a naive Bayes classifier. The Morisita-Horn index was used to measure how similar the thyroid and blood repertoires were. TCRdb reprocessed the public reads (quality trimming at Q25 with fastp, clone calling with MiXCR) and kept in-frame beta chains. All rows with the same CDR3 protein become a single entry with the most common DNA and genes. The V and J calls were not made by the authors but by TCRdb's processing. This sample comprises around 1,000,000 distinct CDR3 sequences, 35% to 40% of them detected only once. The ten largest clonotypes hold 8.5% to 14% of the sample.

This chain joins TRBV7-9 to TRBJ2-2; the D match is possibly TRBD1 or TRBD2, with 6 bases aligned in each. The sequencing sample was made of peripheral blood or thyroid tissue (not recorded which). This receptor was obtained from an adult man with Graves' hyperthyroidism. The sequence in DNA is TGTGCCAGCAGCTCGGGGGCCCCCGGGGAGCTGTTTTTT. It encodes CASSSGAPGELFF.